The source of this TCR beta chain is a study of human T cells and chemical hapten exposure. Noted time point: patch test 1, 2 weeks after DPC sensitization. Treatment specified: therapeutic diphenylcyclopropenone sensitization with weekly scalp DPC. TCRdb reprocessed the RACE reads via MiXCR and lists one record per CDR3 protein. The repertoire consists of roughly 360,000 distinct CDR3 sequences, with 4.8% occurring once and the leading ten covering about 2.1%. This receptor was taken from a woman aged 45-65 years with alopecia areata. Some clones in this sample may be carry-over from other donors' samples. The starting material was whole blood, obtained in connection with sensitization to the hapten diphenylcyclopropenone (DPC).

CDR3: CASSLRTSGGAGAKNIQYF. As DNA, the CDR3 is TGTGCCAGCAGCCTTAGGACTAGCGGGGGGGCCGGCGCCAAAAACATTCAGTACTTC. The rearrangement uses TRBV7-2 and TRBJ2-4; 15 nucleotides line up with TRBD2. Trimming removed 5 bases from V and 1 base from J; junction bases left unmatched: 9. The length of the CDR3 is 19 residues. From germline, CDR1 is SGHTA and CDR2 FQGNSA. The full variable domain, its missing parts supplied by reference TRBV7-2 and TRBJ2-4, is GAGVSQSPSNKVTEKGKDVELRCDPISGHTALYWYRQSLGQGLEFLIYFQGNSAPDKSGLPSDRFSAERTGGSVSTLTIQRTQQEDSAVYLCASSLRTSGGAGAKNIQYFGAGTRLSVL.